The source of this TCR beta chain is a study of a mutant IDH1 vaccine in newly diagnosed glioma (dated by TCRdb to the early 2020s). Some background on the complete study: Patients received eight vaccinations in weeks 1, 3, 5, 7, 11, 15, 19 and 23, corresponding to visits V03 through V10. Vaccination was initiated 4-6 weeks after radiotherapy alone, or concurrently with temozolomide cycles in the chemotherapy-containing groups. Of the approximately 30 treated patients, roughly 60% were male and 37.5% were female, and a mean age of 40.4 years was recorded. Before enrollment, most patients had been given radiochemotherapy with temozolomide as standard therapy, while the rest had received either radiotherapy alone or temozolomide alone. Peripheral blood was collected at six visits: V03 (baseline), V05, V07, V10, V12 and V13. Longitudinal TCRB deep sequencing was performed for some 25 treated patients wherever samples were available for exploratory analyses.

The sample's time point label, in plain terms: week 11, during vaccination. Each vaccine dose, consisting of 300 ug of a 20-mer mutant IDH1 peptide in Montanide, was administered subcutaneously with topical imiquimod. Newly diagnosed WHO grade 3 or 4 IDH1-mutant astrocytomas showing loss of nuclear ATRX were present in the donors. The samples were drawn from NOA16, a multicentre, single-arm, open-label phase I trial in Germany that tested a mutant IDH1 peptide vaccine in humans for the first time. The DNeasy Blood and Tissue Kit was used to extract genomic DNA from EDTA blood for TCRB sequencing. In the case of this clone: Its antigen is unknown. No much larger clone exists at a distance of one base, and base qualities are not known.

A distance of 10 bases separates the germline ends of V and J, which lose 8 bases and 5 bases respectively. The CDR3 sequence holds 12 residues, the cysteine and phenylalanine included. Left in the record is the CDR3 DNA by itself, 36 bases read in frame from the first base. CDR1 and CDR2 are drawn from the germline V gene: ENHRY, SYGVKD. The research as a whole found: Availability determined which PBMC samples were chosen for TCRB deep sequencing. Pseudoprogression appeared unrelated to alterations in the top peripheral T cell clonotypes detected by TCRB sequencing. Immune responses induced by the vaccine were seen in roughly 95% of patients across multiple MHC alleles. It was noted by the authors that analyses of patient blood samples could not be reproduced owing to sample limitations.

The library was obtained by the immunoSEQ multiplex PCR assay. Rearranged TCR beta chain sequences were amplified using the hsTCRB Kit according to the manufacturer's protocol. Sequencing of TCRB libraries was carried out on an Illumina MiSeq. The paper's processing steps were these. The kit vendor's proprietary platform handled demultiplexing, trimming and gene mapping. TCRdb mirrors the immuneACCESS table, restricted to in-frame sequences. Some clones are absent from its copies; in checked studies, under half trace to an unresolved V gene, and the reason for the others is unknown. V, J and clone size were drawn from that table, and D and trimming were deduced from the DNA. The sample table contains about 35,000 clones; only one count was recorded for 80% of them. Roughly 15% of the sample goes to the ten largest clones.

Material: peripheral blood mononuclear cells (PBMCs), obtained from a glioma patient whose treatment included an IDH1 peptide vaccine. The chain uses TRBV10-3 and TRBJ2-1; the D gene assignment is ambiguous. This clonotype was obtained from a young woman with glioma. Some clones in this sample may be carry-over from other donors' samples. The CDR3 sequence is CAISKVDNEQFF. The DNA reads TGTGCCATCTCGAAAGTCGACAATGAGCAGTTCTTC.